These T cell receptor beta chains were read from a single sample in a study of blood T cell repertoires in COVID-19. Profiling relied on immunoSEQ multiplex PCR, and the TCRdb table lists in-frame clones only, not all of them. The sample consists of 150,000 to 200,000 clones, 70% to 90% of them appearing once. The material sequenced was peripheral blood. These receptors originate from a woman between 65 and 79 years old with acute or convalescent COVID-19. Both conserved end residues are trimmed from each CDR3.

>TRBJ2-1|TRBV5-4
ASSQGQAYEQF
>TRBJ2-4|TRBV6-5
ASSPWGVENIQY
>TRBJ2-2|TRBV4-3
ASSQVGSRGWEGPGELF
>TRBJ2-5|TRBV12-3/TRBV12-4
ASSSRGTQY
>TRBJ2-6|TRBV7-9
ASSLEGAGANVLT
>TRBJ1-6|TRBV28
ATRPGTGGAYNSPLH
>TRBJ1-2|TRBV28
ASSSTPLTGDYGYT
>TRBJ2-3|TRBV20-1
SASAGGATDTQY
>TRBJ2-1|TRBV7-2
ASSSTGWSYNEQF
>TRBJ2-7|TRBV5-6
ASNGKFTSGRTYEQY
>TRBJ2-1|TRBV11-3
ASSLQGEIDEQF
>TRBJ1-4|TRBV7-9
ASSPGQGIEKLF
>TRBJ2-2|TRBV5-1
ASSLVGATGELF
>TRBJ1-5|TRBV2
ASRSDISNQPQH
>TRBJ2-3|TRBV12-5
ASGLERTLTDTQY
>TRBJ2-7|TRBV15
ATSREPSYEQY
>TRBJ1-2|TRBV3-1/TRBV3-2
ASSRAENYGYT
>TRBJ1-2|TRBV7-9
ASSLDLGERYGYT